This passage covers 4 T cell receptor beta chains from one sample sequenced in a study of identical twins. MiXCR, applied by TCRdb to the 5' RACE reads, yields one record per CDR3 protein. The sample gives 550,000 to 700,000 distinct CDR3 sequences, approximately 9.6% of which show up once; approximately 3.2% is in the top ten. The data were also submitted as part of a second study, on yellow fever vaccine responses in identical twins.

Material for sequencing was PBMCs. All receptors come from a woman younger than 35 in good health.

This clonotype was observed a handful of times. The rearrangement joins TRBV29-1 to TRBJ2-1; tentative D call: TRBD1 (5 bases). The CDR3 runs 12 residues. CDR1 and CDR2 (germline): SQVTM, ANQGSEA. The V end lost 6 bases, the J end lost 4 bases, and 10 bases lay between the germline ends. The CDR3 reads CSVGLGYNEQFF. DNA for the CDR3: TGCAGCGTGGGGCTAGGATACAATGAGCAGTTCTTC.

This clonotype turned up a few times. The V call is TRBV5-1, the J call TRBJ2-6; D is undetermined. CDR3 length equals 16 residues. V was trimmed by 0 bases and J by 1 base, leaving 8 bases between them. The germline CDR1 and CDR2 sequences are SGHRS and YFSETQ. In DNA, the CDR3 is TGCGCCAGCAGCTTGGACAGCAATTCTGGGGCCAACGTCCTGACTTTC. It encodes CASSLDSNSGANVLTF.

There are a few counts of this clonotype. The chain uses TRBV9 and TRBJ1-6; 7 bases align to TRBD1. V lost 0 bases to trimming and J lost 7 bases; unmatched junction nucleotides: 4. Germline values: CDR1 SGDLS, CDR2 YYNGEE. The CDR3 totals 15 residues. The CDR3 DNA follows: TGTGCCAGCAGCGTAGCTACAGGGGAAAATTCACCCCTCCACTTT. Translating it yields CASSVATGENSPLHF. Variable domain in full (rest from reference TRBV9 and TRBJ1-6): DSGVTQTPKHLITATGQRVTLRCSPRSGDLSVYWYQQSLDQGLQFLIQYYNGEERAKGNILERFSAQQFPDLHSELNLSSLELGDSALYFCASSVATGENSPLHFGNGTRLTVT.

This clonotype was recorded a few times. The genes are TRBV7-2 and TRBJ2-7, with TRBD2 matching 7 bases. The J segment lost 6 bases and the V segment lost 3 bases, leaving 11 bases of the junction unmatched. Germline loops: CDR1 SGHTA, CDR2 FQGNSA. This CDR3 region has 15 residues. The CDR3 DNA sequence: TGTGCCAGCAGCTTTTTGGGGGAGGGTACCTCCGAGCAGTACTTC. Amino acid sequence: CASSFLGEGTSEQYF.